This TCR beta chain appears in the sequencing data of a study of blood T cell repertoires in COVID-19. Germline CDR1 and CDR2: SGHTA and FQGNSA. The CDR3 totals 16 residues. V shed 6 bases and J shed 7 bases, with 24 bases lying between them. The data were produced by immunoSEQ multiplex PCR, yet TCRdb's version contains in-frame clones alone and is incomplete. The table includes 200,000 or so clones, 84% detected once. This clonotype originated in a man aged 35 to 55 who had recovered from COVID-19. The chain uses TRBV7-2 and TRBJ1-1, with D possibly matching TRBD1 (5 bases). The specimen sequenced was PBMCs or T cells enriched from blood (not recorded which). The CDR3, as DNA: TGTGCCAGCAGTCCCCTGACGGGGGGGTGGTTGGGTGAAGCTTTCTTT. Translating it yields CASSPLTGGWLGEAFF.